These T cell receptor beta chains were read from a single sample in a study of T-cell reconstitution after alpha-beta-depleted transplantation in children. TCRdb reprocessed the PCR reads via MiXCR and lists one record per CDR3 protein. The table has over 150,000 distinct CDR3 sequences, about 6.6% seen once. The input for sequencing was PBMCs, taken before TCRalphabeta/CD19-depleted stem cell transplant. The source of these receptors is a boy younger than 10 with acute lymphoblastic leukemia, due to receive a stem cell transplant. Each CDR3 is given with its conserved first and last residue. The D gene is left open where the match is weak. The size field is filled for only some rows; it gives once, few, many or a size class.

d_gene: .; j_gene: TRBJ1-5; abundance: many; v_gene: TRBV27; CDR3nt: TGTGCCAGCAGTCCACTGTCTGCAGCACGCCATCAGCCCCAGCATTTT; CDR3aa: CASSPLSAARHQPQHF
d_gene: .; j_gene: TRBJ2-1; abundance: .; v_gene: TRBV20-1; CDR3nt: TGCAGTGCTAGAGGGCTCGAGCAGTTCTTC; CDR3aa: CSARGLEQFF
d_gene: .; j_gene: TRBJ1-6; abundance: many; v_gene: TRBV20-1; CDR3nt: TGCAGTGCAACGACGGGCGATAATTCACCCCTCCACTTT; CDR3aa: CSATTGDNSPLHF
d_gene: .; j_gene: TRBJ1-2; abundance: .; v_gene: TRBV5-1; CDR3nt: TGCGCCAGCAGCGGCAGGGGTGCCTCCGTGTTTGATGGCTACACCTTC; CDR3aa: CASSGRGASVFDGYTF
d_gene: .; j_gene: TRBJ1-2; abundance: .; v_gene: TRBV11-2; CDR3nt: TGTGCCAGCAGCTTAGACCCCCTCACACAAGGGCGCGACTATGGCTACACCTTC; CDR3aa: CASSLDPLTQGRDYGYTF
d_gene: TRBD1; j_gene: TRBJ1-2; abundance: many; v_gene: TRBV12-3/TRBV12-4; CDR3nt: TGTGCCAGCAGTAGAGACAGGGGGGACTATGGCTACACCTTC; CDR3aa: CASSRDRGDYGYTF
d_gene: TRBD2; j_gene: TRBJ2-1; abundance: many; v_gene: TRBV4-2; CDR3nt: TGTGCCAGCAGCCAAGTGGGGGACTACTACAATGAGCAGTTCTTC; CDR3aa: CASSQVGDYYNEQFF
d_gene: TRBD1; j_gene: TRBJ1-2; abundance: many; v_gene: TRBV29-1; CDR3nt: TGCAGCGCCCGGGACAGGGATGGCTACACCTTC; CDR3aa: CSARDRDGYTF
d_gene: .; j_gene: TRBJ2-7; abundance: .; v_gene: TRBV7-9; CDR3nt: TGTGCCAGCAGCCGCGATGCCAGAACCGACGAGCAGTACTTC; CDR3aa: CASSRDARTDEQYF
d_gene: .; j_gene: TRBJ2-2; abundance: many; v_gene: TRBV28; CDR3nt: TGTGCCAGCAGTAAACAGGGTGGCGGCACCGGGGAGCTGTTTTTT; CDR3aa: CASSKQGGGTGELFF
d_gene: TRBD2; j_gene: TRBJ2-3; abundance: .; v_gene: TRBV10-3; CDR3nt: TGTGCCATCAGGAGCGGGAGGGGCGCAGATACGCAGTATTTT; CDR3aa: CAIRSGRGADTQYF
d_gene: TRBD1; j_gene: TRBJ2-1; abundance: .; v_gene: TRBV20-1; CDR3nt: TGCAGTGCTATAACCGGGACAGGGTACAATGAGCAGTTCTTC; CDR3aa: CSAITGTGYNEQFF
d_gene: .; j_gene: TRBJ2-3; abundance: many; v_gene: TRBV20-1; CDR3nt: TGCAGTGCCTCTACGACAGAAGGTACGCAGTATTTT; CDR3aa: CSASTTEGTQYF
d_gene: TRBD1; j_gene: TRBJ1-4; abundance: many; v_gene: TRBV7-2; CDR3nt: TGTGCCAGCAGCCAGACAGGGGGAGGTGGTGAAAAACTGTTTTTT; CDR3aa: CASSQTGGGGEKLFF
d_gene: .; j_gene: TRBJ2-1; abundance: few; v_gene: TRBV5-6; CDR3nt: TGTGCCAGCAGTAGGGACTCCGCCCCCCTTGAGCAGTTCTTC; CDR3aa: CASSRDSAPLEQFF
d_gene: .; j_gene: TRBJ1-5; abundance: many; v_gene: TRBV12-3/TRBV12-4; CDR3nt: TGTGCCAGCAGTTTCTCCGTGGACCAGCCCCAGCATTTT; CDR3aa: CASSFSVDQPQHF
d_gene: TRBD2; j_gene: TRBJ2-7; abundance: many; v_gene: TRBV20-1; CDR3nt: TGCAGTGCTAGGGGCGGGACTAGCGGACTCTCCTACGAGCAGTACTTC; CDR3aa: CSARGGTSGLSYEQYF
d_gene: .; j_gene: TRBJ2-1; abundance: many; v_gene: TRBV3-1; CDR3nt: TGTGCCAGCAGCCGCCGGGACTACAATGAGCAGTTCTTC; CDR3aa: CASSRRDYNEQFF
d_gene: .; j_gene: TRBJ1-2; abundance: many; v_gene: TRBV28; CDR3nt: TGTGCCAGCAGTAAAATGGCCGACTTGGAGGATGGCTACACCTTC; CDR3aa: CASSKMADLEDGYTF
d_gene: .; j_gene: TRBJ2-2; abundance: many; v_gene: TRBV12-3/TRBV12-4; CDR3nt: TGTGCCAGCAGCCCGACGACCGGGGAGCTGTTTTTT; CDR3aa: CASSPTTGELFF
d_gene: .; j_gene: TRBJ2-7; abundance: many; v_gene: TRBV7-8; CDR3nt: TGTGCCAGCAGCTTAGCTGAGGTCTCCTACGAGCAGTACTTC; CDR3aa: CASSLAEVSYEQYF
d_gene: .; j_gene: TRBJ1-6; abundance: many; v_gene: TRBV9; CDR3nt: TGTGCCAGCAGCACCTCGGGCTCGCCCCAGTCACCCCTCCACTTT; CDR3aa: CASSTSGSPQSPLHF
d_gene: .; j_gene: TRBJ1-1; abundance: few; v_gene: TRBV11-2; CDR3nt: TGTGCCAGCAGCTTAGTAGTGGGGGGAAACACTGAAGCTTTCTTT; CDR3aa: CASSLVVGGNTEAFF
d_gene: .; j_gene: TRBJ2-2; abundance: many; v_gene: TRBV9; CDR3nt: TGTGCCAGCAGCGTAGGTGGCGAGTACACCGGGGAGCTGTTTTTT; CDR3aa: CASSVGGEYTGELFF
d_gene: .; j_gene: TRBJ2-5; abundance: few; v_gene: TRBV7-9; CDR3nt: TGTGCCAGCACTGGTATGGGGGCTTTGGAGACCCAGTACTTC; CDR3aa: CASTGMGALETQYF
d_gene: .; j_gene: TRBJ1-2; abundance: few; v_gene: TRBV12-3/TRBV12-4; CDR3nt: TGTGCCAGCACCCGCCCCGGAGAGACCTATGGCTACACCTTC; CDR3aa: CASTRPGETYGYTF
d_gene: TRBD1; j_gene: TRBJ1-1; abundance: .; v_gene: TRBV7-2; CDR3nt: TGTGCCAGCAGCTTCGACAGGGGTGTCAGGACTGAAGCTTTCTTT; CDR3aa: CASSFDRGVRTEAFF
d_gene: TRBD1; j_gene: TRBJ1-5; abundance: few; v_gene: TRBV27; CDR3nt: TGTGCCAGCAGTTTAAATACAGGGGGAGGCAATCAGCCCCAGCATTTT; CDR3aa: CASSLNTGGGNQPQHF
d_gene: .; j_gene: TRBJ1-1; abundance: .; v_gene: TRBV12-5; CDR3nt: TGTGCTAGTGGTTTGGTCGCGGACATAGAACGAGCTACTGAAGCTTTCTTT; CDR3aa: CASGLVADIERATEAFF
d_gene: .; j_gene: TRBJ2-7; abundance: few; v_gene: TRBV28; CDR3nt: TGTGCCAGCAGTTTATTCCGGGGGGCCGGCTACGAGCAGTACTTC; CDR3aa: CASSLFRGAGYEQYF
d_gene: TRBD2; j_gene: TRBJ2-6; abundance: .; v_gene: TRBV10-2; CDR3nt: TGCGCCAGCAGTGATGGGGAGGGTAGGTCTGGGGCCAACGTCCTGACTTTC; CDR3aa: CASSDGEGRSGANVLTF
d_gene: .; j_gene: TRBJ1-5; abundance: .; v_gene: TRBV11-2; CDR3nt: TGTGCCAGCAGCCCGGAGGCCGGGGTTAGCAATCAGCCCCAGCATTTT; CDR3aa: CASSPEAGVSNQPQHF
d_gene: .; j_gene: TRBJ2-1; abundance: few; v_gene: TRBV20-1; CDR3nt: TGCAGTGCTCGAGACGTGGGGTACAATGAGCAGTTCTTC; CDR3aa: CSARDVGYNEQFF
d_gene: .; j_gene: TRBJ2-1; abundance: many; v_gene: TRBV20-1; CDR3nt: TGCAGTGCGGCTAGCAATGAGCAGTTCTTC; CDR3aa: CSAASNEQFF
d_gene: .; j_gene: TRBJ2-3; abundance: many; v_gene: TRBV7-9; CDR3nt: TGTGCCAGCAGCTTAGAAGGCTTAGTGAGTACGCAGTATTTT; CDR3aa: CASSLEGLVSTQYF
d_gene: .; j_gene: TRBJ2-7; abundance: many; v_gene: TRBV27; CDR3nt: TGTGCCAGCAGTCTAATATGGAATCCCTCCTACGAGCAGTACTTC; CDR3aa: CASSLIWNPSYEQYF